One sample yielded the 2 T cell receptor beta chains listed below, sequenced in a study of T cells after yellow fever vaccination. TCRdb fed the 5' RACE reads into MiXCR, producing one record per CDR3 protein. The sample comprises 400,000 or so distinct CDR3 sequences, under 14% of which are singletons, and roughly 18% rests with the top ten. The sample in question was PBMCs, obtained on the day of the first yellow fever vaccination. These receptors originate from a man between 18 and 29 years old who received the YFV17D yellow fever vaccine.

In its sample, this clonotype was seen a few times. The rearrangement uses TRBV6-4 and TRBJ1-1; D gene unclear. Germline values: CDR1 MRHNA, CDR2 SNTAGT. CDR3 length: 14 residues. With 6 bases removed from V and 4 bases from J, the gap between germline ends came to 15 bases. The CDR3 sequence: CASSRSGASTEAFF. In nucleotides, the CDR3 is TGTGCCAGCAGCCGTTCGGGAGCAAGCACTGAAGCTTTCTTT.

The V gene is TRBV6-2 or TRBV6-3, the J gene TRBJ2-1, with a weak D call TRBD2 (5 bases). This CDR3 comprises 11 residues. Germline CDR1 reads MNHEY; CDR2 reads SVGEGT. Trimming removed 7 bases from V and 7 bases from J, with 8 bases in between. For the CDR3, the DNA is TGTGCCAGCACAGCGGCAAATGAGCAGTTCTTC. It translates to CASTAANEQFF.